This TCR beta chain was captured in a study of long-term antiretroviral therapy in people with HIV. About this clone: The antigen is undetermined.

Study observations and caveats: HIV repertoire CDR3 lengths ranged less widely than those of controls.

The libraries were made with immunoSEQ v3.0 at survey level. Sequencing was designed to cover roughly 35,000-55,000 T-cell genomes in each sample. Assay: immunoSEQ multiplex PCR; the TCRdb copy retains only in-frame clones and omits some. The data show roughly 18,000 clones, roughly 90% seen once. This TCR was recovered from a woman aged 40 to 50 with HIV. The sample here was unsorted PBMCs, taken 0.6 years after starting antiretroviral therapy.

The CDR3 region is CASSTSGTGQNIQYF. The CDR3 region has the DNA TGCGCCAGCAGCACCTCCGGGACAGGACAAAACATTCAGTACTTC. This chain joins TRBV4-3 and TRBJ2-4, with TRBD1 matching over 8 bases. J gave up 5 bases and V 5 bases, and 8 bases lay outside the gene matches. The CDR3 runs to 15 residues. CDR1 and CDR2 from the germline V gene are LGHNA and YSLEER.